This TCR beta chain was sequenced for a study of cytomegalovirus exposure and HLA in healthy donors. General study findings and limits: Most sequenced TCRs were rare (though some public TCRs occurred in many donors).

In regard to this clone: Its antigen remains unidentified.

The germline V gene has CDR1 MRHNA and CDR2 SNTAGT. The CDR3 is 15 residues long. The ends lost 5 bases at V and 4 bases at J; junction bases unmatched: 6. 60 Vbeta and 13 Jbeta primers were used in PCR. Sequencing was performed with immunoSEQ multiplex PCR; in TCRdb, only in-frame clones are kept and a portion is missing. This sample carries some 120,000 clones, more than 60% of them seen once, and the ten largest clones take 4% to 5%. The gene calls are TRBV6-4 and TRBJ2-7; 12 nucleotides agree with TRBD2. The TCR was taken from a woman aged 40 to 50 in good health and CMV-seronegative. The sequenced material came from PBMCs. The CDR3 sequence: CASSSTTSGRYEQYF. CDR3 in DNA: TGTGCCAGCAGTTCAACGACTAGCGGGAGATACGAGCAGTACTTC.